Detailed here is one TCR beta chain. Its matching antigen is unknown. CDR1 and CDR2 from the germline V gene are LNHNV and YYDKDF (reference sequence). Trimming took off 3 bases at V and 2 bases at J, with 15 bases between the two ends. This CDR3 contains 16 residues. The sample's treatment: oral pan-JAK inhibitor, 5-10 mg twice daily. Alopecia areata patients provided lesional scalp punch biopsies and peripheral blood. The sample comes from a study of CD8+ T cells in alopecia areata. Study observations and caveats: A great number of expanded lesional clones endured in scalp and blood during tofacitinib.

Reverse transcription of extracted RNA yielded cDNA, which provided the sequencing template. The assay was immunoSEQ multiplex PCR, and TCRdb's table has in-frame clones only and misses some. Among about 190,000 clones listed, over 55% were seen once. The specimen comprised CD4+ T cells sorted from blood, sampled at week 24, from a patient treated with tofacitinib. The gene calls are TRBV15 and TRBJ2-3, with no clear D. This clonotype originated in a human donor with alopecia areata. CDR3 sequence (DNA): TGTGCCACCAGCAGTGGGTTGAGCGCCGACACAGATACGCAGTATTTT. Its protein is CATSSGLSADTDTQYF.